This TCR beta chain was captured in a study of response to subunit inactivated influenza vaccine. This clonotype was seen only a few times. Germline lookup yields CDR1 SGHKS and CDR2 YYEKEE (reference sequence). V was trimmed by 1 base and J by 4 bases, leaving 9 bases between them. The CDR3 is made up of 14 amino acids. Using its own MiXCR run on the RT-PCR reads, TCRdb lists one record per CDR3 protein. The data contain roughly 550,000 distinct CDR3 sequences, 20% to 25% of them singletons. These records were also assigned to another study, of T cells expressing NK-cell markers. As that study records: As the method of synthesis, 5'RACE template switching with UMIs yielded TCR beta cDNA. Sorted CD3+CD56-NKG2C+, CD3+CD56+NKG2C+ and CD3+CD56+NKG2C- T cells supplied the TCR beta repertoires. Out of eight donors sequenced, seven tested HCMV-seropositive and the remaining one seronegative.

The sequencing here drew on CD4+ T cells sorted from PBMCs, taken 11 to 12 days after vaccination. The chain employs TRBV5-5 and TRBJ1-5; D is uncertain. The TCR originated in a man aged 45 to 65 who received an inactivated influenza vaccine. The CDR3 loop is CASSLLLGNQPQHF. The CDR3, as DNA: TGTGCCAGCAGCTTGTTACTTGGGAATCAGCCCCAGCATTTT.